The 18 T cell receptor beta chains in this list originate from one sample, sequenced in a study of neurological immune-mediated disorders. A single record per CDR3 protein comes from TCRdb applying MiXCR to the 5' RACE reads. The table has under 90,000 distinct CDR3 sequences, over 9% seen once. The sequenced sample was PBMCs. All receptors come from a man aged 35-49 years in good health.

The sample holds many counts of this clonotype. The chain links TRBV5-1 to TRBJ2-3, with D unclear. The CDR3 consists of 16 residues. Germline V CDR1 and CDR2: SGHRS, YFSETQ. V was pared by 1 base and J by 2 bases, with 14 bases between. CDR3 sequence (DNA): TGCGCCAGCAGCTTGATAGGCCGAGTAGACACAGATACGCAGTATTTT. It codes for CASSLIGRVDTDTQYF.

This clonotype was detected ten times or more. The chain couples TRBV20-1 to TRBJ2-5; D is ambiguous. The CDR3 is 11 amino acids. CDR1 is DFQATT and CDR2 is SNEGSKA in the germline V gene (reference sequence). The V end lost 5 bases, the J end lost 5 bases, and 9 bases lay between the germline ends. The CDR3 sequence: CSAAMRETQYF. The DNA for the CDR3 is TGCAGTGCTGCCATGCGGGAGACCCAGTACTTC.

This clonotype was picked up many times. CDR3 sequence reads: CASSEGYSNQPQHF. In DNA form, the CDR3 reads TGTGCCAGCAGCGAGGGGTATAGCAATCAGCCCCAGCATTTT. The rearrangement uses TRBV6-5 and TRBJ1-5, with D perhaps TRBD1 (5 bases). The V gene lost 6 bases and the J gene lost 0 bases, with 9 bases spanning the gap. CDR3 length: 14 amino acids. Looked up from germline, CDR1 is MNHEY and CDR2 is SVGAGI.

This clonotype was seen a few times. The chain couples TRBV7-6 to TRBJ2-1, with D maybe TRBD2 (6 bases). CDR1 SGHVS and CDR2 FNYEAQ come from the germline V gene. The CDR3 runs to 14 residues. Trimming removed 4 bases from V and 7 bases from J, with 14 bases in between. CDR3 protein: CASSSRDAGNEQFF. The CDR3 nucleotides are TGTGCCAGCAGCTCCCGGGACGCGGGGAATGAGCAGTTCTTC.

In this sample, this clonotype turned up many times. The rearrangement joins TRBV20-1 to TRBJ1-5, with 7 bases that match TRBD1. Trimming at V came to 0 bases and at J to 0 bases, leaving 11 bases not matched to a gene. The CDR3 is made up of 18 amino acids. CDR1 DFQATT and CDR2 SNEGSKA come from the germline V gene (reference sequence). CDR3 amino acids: CSARDPSRGQDSNQPQHF. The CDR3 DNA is TGCAGTGCTAGAGATCCTTCAAGGGGGCAGGATAGCAATCAGCCCCAGCATTTT.

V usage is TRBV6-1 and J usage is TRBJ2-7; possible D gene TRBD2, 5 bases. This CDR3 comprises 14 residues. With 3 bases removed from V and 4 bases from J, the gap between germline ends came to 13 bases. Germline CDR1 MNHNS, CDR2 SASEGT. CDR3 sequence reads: CASSDLGWRYEQYF. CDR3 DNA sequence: TGTGCCAGCAGTGACTTAGGGTGGAGGTACGAGCAGTACTTC.

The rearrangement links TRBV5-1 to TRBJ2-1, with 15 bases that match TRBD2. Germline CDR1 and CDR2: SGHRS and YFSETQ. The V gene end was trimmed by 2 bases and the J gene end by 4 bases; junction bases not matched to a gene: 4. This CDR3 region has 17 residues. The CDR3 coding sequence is TGCGCCAGCAGCTTCGGACTAGCGGGAGGGGAGTACAATGAGCAGTTCTTC. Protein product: CASSFGLAGGEYNEQFF.

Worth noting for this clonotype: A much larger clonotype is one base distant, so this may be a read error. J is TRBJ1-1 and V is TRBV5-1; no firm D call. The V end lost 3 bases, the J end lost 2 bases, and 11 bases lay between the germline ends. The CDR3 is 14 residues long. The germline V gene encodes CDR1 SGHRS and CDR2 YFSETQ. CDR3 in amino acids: CASSSRSENTEAFF. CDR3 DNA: TGCGCCAGCAGCTCTCGCAGCGAAAACACTGAAGCTTTCTTT.

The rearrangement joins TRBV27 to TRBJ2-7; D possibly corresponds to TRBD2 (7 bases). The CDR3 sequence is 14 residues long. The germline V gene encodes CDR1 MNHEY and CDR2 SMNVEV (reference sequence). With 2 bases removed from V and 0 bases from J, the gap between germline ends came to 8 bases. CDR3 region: CASSLRGGSYEQYF. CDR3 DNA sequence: TGTGCCAGCAGTTTAAGGGGGGGCTCCTACGAGCAGTACTTC.

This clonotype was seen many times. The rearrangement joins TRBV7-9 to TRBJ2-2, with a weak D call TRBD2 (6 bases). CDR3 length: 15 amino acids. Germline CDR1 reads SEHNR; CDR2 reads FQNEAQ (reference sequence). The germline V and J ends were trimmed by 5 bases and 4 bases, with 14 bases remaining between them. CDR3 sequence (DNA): TGTGCCAGCAGCCCGCAGGGACTCCGCACCGGGGAGCTGTTTTTT. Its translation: CASSPQGLRTGELFF.

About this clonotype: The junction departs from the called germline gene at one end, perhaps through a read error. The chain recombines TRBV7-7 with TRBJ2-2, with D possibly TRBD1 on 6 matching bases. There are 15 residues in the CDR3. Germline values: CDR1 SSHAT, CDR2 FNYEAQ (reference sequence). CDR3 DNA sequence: TGTTCCAGCAGTCCTGGGGGCGCGAACACCGGGGAGCTGTTTTTT. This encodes CSSSPGGANTGELFF. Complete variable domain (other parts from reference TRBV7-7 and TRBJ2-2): GAGVSQSPRYKVTKRGQDVTLRCDPISSHATLYWYQQALGQGPEFLTYFNYEAQPDKSGLPSDRFSAERPEGSISTLTIQRTEQRDSAMYRCSSSPGGANTGELFFGEGSRLTVL.

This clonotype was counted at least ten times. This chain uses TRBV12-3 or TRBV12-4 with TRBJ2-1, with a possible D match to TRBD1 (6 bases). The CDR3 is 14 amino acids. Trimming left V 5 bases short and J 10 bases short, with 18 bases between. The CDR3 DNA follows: TGTGCCAGCAGTCCCAGGGGCAAGATCAACGAGCAGTTCTTC. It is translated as CASSPRGKINEQFF.

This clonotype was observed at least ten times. The CDR3 protein is CATSTNRDIHSGANVLTF. DNA of the CDR3: TGTGCCACCAGCACAAACCGGGACATACACTCTGGGGCCAACGTCCTGACTTTC. The V and J genes are TRBV15 and TRBJ2-6; a weak D match, TRBD1 (6 bases). The CDR3 has 18 residues. With 4 bases removed from V and 0 bases from J, the gap between germline ends came to 16 bases. CDR1 is LNHNV and CDR2 is YYDKDF in the germline V gene (reference sequence).

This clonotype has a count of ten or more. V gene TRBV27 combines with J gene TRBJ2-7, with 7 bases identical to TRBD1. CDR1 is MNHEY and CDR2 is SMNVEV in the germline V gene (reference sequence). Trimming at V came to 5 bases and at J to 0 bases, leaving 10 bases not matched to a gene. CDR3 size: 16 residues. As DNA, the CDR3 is TGTGCCAGCAGTCCAACAGGGGTCCTCAGCTCCTACGAGCAGTACTTC. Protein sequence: CASSPTGVLSSYEQYF.

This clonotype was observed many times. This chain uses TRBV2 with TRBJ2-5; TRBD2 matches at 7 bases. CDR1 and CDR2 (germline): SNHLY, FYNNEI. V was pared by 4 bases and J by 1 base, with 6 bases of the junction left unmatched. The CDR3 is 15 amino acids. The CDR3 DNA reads TGTGCCAGCAGTGCTAATCGCGGGAGCCAAGAGACCCAGTACTTC. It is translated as CASSANRGSQETQYF. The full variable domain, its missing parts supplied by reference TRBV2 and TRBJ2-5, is EPEVTQTPSHQVTQMGQEVILRCVPISNHLYFYWYRQILGQKVEFLVSFYNNEISEKSEIFDDQFSVERPDGSNFTLKIRSTKLEDSAMYFCASSANRGSQETQYFGPGTRLLVL.

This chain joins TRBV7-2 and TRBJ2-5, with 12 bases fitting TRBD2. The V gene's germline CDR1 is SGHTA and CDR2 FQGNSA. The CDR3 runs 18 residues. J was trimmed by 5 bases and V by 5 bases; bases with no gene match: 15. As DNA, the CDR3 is TGTGCCAGCAGCCTTCCCCTAGCGGGGGGGACCCAGAGGGAGACCCAGTACTTC. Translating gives CASSLPLAGGTQRETQYF.

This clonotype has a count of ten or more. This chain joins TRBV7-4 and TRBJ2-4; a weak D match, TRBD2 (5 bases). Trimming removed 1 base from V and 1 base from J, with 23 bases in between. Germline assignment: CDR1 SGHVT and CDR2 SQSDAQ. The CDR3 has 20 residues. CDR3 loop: CASSLGWRSLVDLAKNIQYF. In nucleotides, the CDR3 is TGTGCCAGCAGCTTAGGATGGAGGAGTCTTGTAGATTTGGCCAAAAACATTCAGTACTTC.

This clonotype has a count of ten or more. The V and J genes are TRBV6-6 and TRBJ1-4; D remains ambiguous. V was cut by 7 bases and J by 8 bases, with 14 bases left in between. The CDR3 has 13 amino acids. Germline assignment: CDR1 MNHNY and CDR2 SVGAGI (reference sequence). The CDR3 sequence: CASKAGVWEKLFF. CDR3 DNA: TGTGCCAGCAAGGCTGGGGTTTGGGAAAAACTGTTTTTT.